The clone carrying this T cell receptor (beta chain) was picked up a small number of times. Its antigen is as yet unknown. These data are taken from a study of T cell repertoires in cytomegalovirus infection. Study information: Recently identified HLA-C-restricted CMV epitopes and well-studied HLA-B-restricted CMV epitopes were used by the study. Carrying CMV and the relevant HLA type showed in public TCR beta signatures. Study-wide results and caveats: Cumulative public TCR beta family frequency identified carriers of CMV plus the relevant HLA. It was HLA-C-restricted CMV-specific TCR beta clonotypes that dominated the response ex vivo.

The germline V and J ends were trimmed by 1 base and 6 bases, with 16 bases remaining between them. CDR1 and CDR2 from the germline V gene are KGHSH and LQKENI. The CDR3 extends over 16 amino acids. Each CDR3 protein is one row after TCRdb ran MiXCR on the reads. The sample comprises around 750,000 distinct CDR3 sequences, 32% of which are singletons, and roughly 12% rests with the top ten. V gene TRBV18 combines with J gene TRBJ1-5, with D possibly being TRBD1 (5 bases). Here the sequenced sample was cultured CD8+ T cells from PBMCs, taken from culture after CMV antigen stimulation. The receptor's source is a human donor in good health (CMV status not recorded). Some clones in this sample may be carry-over from other donors' samples. The CDR3 DNA sequence: TGTGCCAGCTCACCACGAAGGGGAGGGGCTGGTCAGCCCCAGCATTTT. This translates into CASSPRRGGAGQPQHF.